The 18 T cell receptor beta chains given below trace back to one sample, sequenced in a study of cytomegalovirus exposure and HLA in healthy donors (dated by TCRdb to 2015 to 2018). Library method: the immunoSEQ multiplex PCR assay. A mixture of 60 forward primers for TCR Vbeta segments and 13 reverse primers for TCR Jbeta segments was used in the multiplex PCR. Not all clones reach the TCRdb copy of this immuneACCESS table, which keeps in-frame sequences only. Checked studies attribute under half of the gap to unresolved V genes and leave the rest unexplained. Within this sample are fewer than 130,000 clones, with 80% to 85% of them counted one time only. The ten largest clonotypes hold less than 3% of the sample. The sample was PBMCs. These receptors were obtained from a woman in her sixties or seventies in good health and CMV-seropositive.

CDR3 DNA: TGCGCCAGCAGCTTGTCACTAGTCGGCAATGAGCAGTTCTTC. This codes for CASSLSLVGNEQFF. This chain joins TRBV5-1 and TRBJ2-1; a weak D match, TRBD2 (5 bases). Trimming left V 1 base short and J 6 bases short, with 11 bases between. The CDR3 covers 14 residues. The germline V gene encodes CDR1 SGHRS and CDR2 YFSETQ.

The chain has TRBV7-9 and TRBJ2-7; TRBD1 might be the D (7 bases). Germline lookup yields CDR1 SEHNR and CDR2 FQNEAQ (reference sequence). Trimming left V 4 bases short and J 3 bases short, with 10 bases between. The CDR3 is made up of 13 amino acids. The CDR3 region is CASSSGGFYEQYF. The CDR3 coding sequence is TGTGCCAGCAGCTCAGGGGGGTTCTACGAGCAGTACTTC.

This chain uses TRBV29-1 with TRBJ2-1; unclear D gene. The CDR3 totals 17 residues. Per the germline V gene, CDR1 is SQVTM and CDR2 is ANQGSEA. With 0 bases removed from V and 1 base from J, the gap between germline ends came to 16 bases. The CDR3, as DNA: TGCAGCGTTGAAGATCTACCGGGTTCTGGTTCCTACAATGAGCAGTTCTTC. Protein sequence: CSVEDLPGSGSYNEQFF.

The chain carries TRBV5-4 and TRBJ1-2; tentatively, D is TRBD1 (5 bases). The CDR3 totals 14 residues. In germline, CDR1 is SGHNT, CDR2 YYREEE (reference sequence). V was shortened by 3 bases and J by 8 bases, with 17 bases between the two germline ends. The chain's CDR3 is CASSSAGTTGGYTF. Written as DNA, the CDR3 is TGTGCCAGCAGCTCCGCGGGGACGACCGGAGGCTACACCTTC. Complete variable domain (other parts from reference TRBV5-4 and TRBJ1-2): ETGVTQSPTHLIKTRGQQVTLRCSSQSGHNTVSWYQQALGQGPQFIFQYYREEENGRGNFPPRFSGLQFPNYSSELNVNALELDDSALYLCASSSAGTTGGYTFGSGTRLTVV.

The chain carries TRBV15 and TRBJ2-5, with D possibly TRBD1 on 6 matching bases. The CDR3 extends over 16 amino acids. CDR1 and CDR2 (germline): LNHNV, YYDKDF (reference sequence). V was pared by 0 bases and J by 1 base, with 12 bases between. CDR3 coding DNA: TGTGCCACCAGCAGAGAAAAGGGCAGGGGCCAAGAGACCCAGTACTTC. It is translated as CATSREKGRGQETQYF. The full variable domain, with the rest looked up from reference TRBV15 and TRBJ2-5, is DAMVIQNPRYQVTQFGKPVTLSCSQTLNHNVMYWYQQKSSQAPKLLFHYYDKDFNNEADTPDNFQSRRPNTSFCFLDIRSPGLGDTAMYLCATSREKGRGQETQYFGPGTRLLVL.

The chain joins TRBV4-1 to TRBJ2-7; 7 bases match TRBD1. There are 15 residues in the CDR3. Losses at the gene ends were 1 base for V and 0 bases for J; bases not matched to a gene: 3. CDR1 is MGHRA, CDR2 YSYEKL, per germline. The CDR3 DNA reads TGCGCCAGCAGCCAAGCTAGACAGGGCTCCTACGAGCAGTACTTC. Translation gives CASSQARQGSYEQYF.

The chain combines TRBV30 with TRBJ1-1; D is perhaps TRBD1 (5 bases). Germline CDR1 GTSNPN, CDR2 SVGIG (reference sequence). Deletions cut 0 bases from V and 1 base from J, with 15 bases between. This CDR3 spans 16 amino acids. Here the CDR3 reads CAWSVRGRGENTEAFF. For the CDR3, the DNA is TGTGCCTGGAGTGTAAGGGGAAGGGGTGAGAACACTGAAGCTTTCTTT.

This clone was seen a handful of times. This sequence joins TRBV18 and TRBJ2-6; D uncertain. The CDR3 sequence is 18 residues long. V dropped 6 bases and J dropped 0 bases, with 18 bases sitting between them. Germline V gene lookup returns CDR1 KGHSH and CDR2 LQKENI. The CDR3 sequence: CASSSTTYSYSGANVLTF. In DNA form, the CDR3 reads TGTGCCAGCTCGTCAACGACGTACAGTTACTCTGGGGCCAACGTCCTGACTTTC. The full variable domain, rest sourced from reference TRBV18 and TRBJ2-6, is NAGVMQNPRHLVRRRGQEARLRCSPMKGHSHVYWYRQLPEEGLKFMVYLQKENIIDESGMPKERFSAEFPKEGPSILRIQQVVRGDSAAYFCASSSTTYSYSGANVLTFGAGSRLTVL.

CDR3 protein: CASSRSGTGTYGYTF. The CDR3 DNA is TGTGCCAGCAGCAGATCCGGGACAGGGACTTATGGCTACACCTTC. V gene TRBV6-5 combines with J gene TRBJ1-2; TRBD1 matches at 9 bases. The V segment lost 6 bases and the J segment 5 bases; nucleotides outside the gene matches: 10. Germline CDR1 MNHEY, CDR2 SVGAGI. This CDR3 is built from 15 residues.

The chain joins TRBV7-2 to TRBJ2-7; TRBD1 matches at 10 bases. Germline V gene lookup returns CDR1 SGHTA and CDR2 FQGNSA. The CDR3 is 13 residues long. V trimming: 5 bases; J trimming: 6 bases; junction bases outside the gene matches: 4. Here the CDR3 reads CASSVDRGREQYF. CDR3 in DNA: TGTGCCAGCAGCGTAGACAGGGGGCGCGAGCAGTACTTC.

The chain joins TRBV18 to TRBJ1-1; D call uncertain. Germline assignment: CDR1 KGHSH and CDR2 LQKENI. The CDR3 consists of 12 residues. Trimming removed 3 bases at V and 3 bases at J, with 5 bases between. In DNA form, the CDR3 reads TGTGCCAGCTCACCCGGAGACACTGAAGCTTTCTTT. This codes for CASSPGDTEAFF.

The chain carries TRBV4-2 and TRBJ2-7, with 10 bases identical to TRBD1. The V gene's germline CDR1 is LGHNA and CDR2 YNFKEQ. There are 16 residues in the CDR3. V dropped 4 bases and J dropped 4; count of bases not matched to a gene: 10. The CDR3 region has the DNA TGTGCCAGCAGCCCCCATCTCCCGGGACAGGGGTACGAGCAGTACTTC. Amino acid sequence: CASSPHLPGQGYEQYF.

The rearrangement joins TRBV6-1 to TRBJ2-7; 9 positions agree with TRBD1. The CDR3 is 14 amino acids. Germline V CDR1 and CDR2: MNHNS, SASEGT. The V gene end was trimmed by 4 bases and the J gene end by 6 bases; junction bases not matched to a gene: 7. CDR3 coding DNA: TGTGCCAGCAGTGGCCGGGGACAGGGTATCGAGCAGTACTTC. This encodes CASSGRGQGIEQYF.

The chain carries TRBV5-4 and TRBJ1-2; the D gene is possibly TRBD1 (6 bases). Deletions cut 5 bases from V and 8 bases from J, with 16 bases between. Germline CDR1 SGHNT, CDR2 YYREEE (reference sequence). This CDR3 is 13 amino acids long. CDR3 loop: CASRPWTERGYTF. The CDR3 DNA is TGTGCCAGCAGGCCCTGGACAGAGCGGGGCTACACCTTC.

The gene calls are TRBV9 and TRBJ1-6; D remains unclear. V was shortened by 0 bases and J by 9 bases, with 19 bases between the two germline ends. This CDR3 contains 17 residues. CDR1 and CDR2 from the germline V gene are SGDLS and YYNGEE. The CDR3 here is CASSVGIGIYEGSPLHF. The CDR3 nucleotides are TGTGCCAGCAGCGTAGGAATTGGGATATATGAGGGTTCACCCCTCCACTTT.

The V call is TRBV28, the J call TRBJ2-5; 7 bases line up with TRBD2. Judging by the DNA end, TRBJ2-7 fits better; the J call may be wrong. The V gene's germline CDR1 is MDHEN and CDR2 SYDVKM. The CDR3 runs to 14 residues. The CDR3 region is CASSIRGWGGEQYF. DNA for the CDR3: TGTGCCAGCAGTATCCGCGGGTGGGGGGGCGAGCAGTACTTC.

The chain employs TRBV7-9 and TRBJ1-3; 8 bases fit TRBD1. Unmatched junction bases numbered 15, after V lost 5 bases and J lost 0 bases. The CDR3 contains 19 residues. Germline V gene lookup returns CDR1 SEHNR and CDR2 FQNEAQ (reference sequence). CDR3 sequence (DNA): TGTGCCAGCAGCGGACAGGGAGATGTCAGCTTTAACTCTGGAAACACCATATATTTT. Encoded protein: CASSGQGDVSFNSGNTIYF.

The chain has TRBV4-1 and TRBJ2-5, with D perhaps TRBD2 (5 bases). This CDR3 is 13 amino acids long. Germline V gene lookup returns CDR1 MGHRA and CDR2 YSYEKL. V lost 0 bases and J lost 11, with 13 bases in between. CDR3 coding DNA: TGCGCCAGCAGCCAAGATGTCGGGGATAAGCAGTACTTC. Amino acids: CASSQDVGDKQYF.